This T cell receptor (beta chain) was profiled in a study of identical twins. V was shortened by 8 bases and J by 2 bases, with 16 bases between the two germline ends. Germline CDR1 reads MNHEY; CDR2 reads SVGEGT. The CDR3 has 14 residues. Each cDNA held unique molecular identifiers, and template switching gave it a universal primer site. One entry per CDR3 protein results from TCRdb running MiXCR on the 5' RACE reads. This table holds approximately 500,000 distinct CDR3 sequences, more than 20% found once. These same data were also listed under a study on T cells expressing NK-cell markers. From that paper: The sorts in several experiments were restricted to alpha-beta TCR T cells by an anti-gamma-delta TCR antibody. A range of about 1.0-8% of CD8+ T cells consisted of dominant NKG2C+ clonotypes in several donors.

The sample taken for sequencing was CD4+ T cells sorted from blood. This TCR was sampled from a woman aged 18-29 years in good health. The chain uses TRBV6-2 or TRBV6-3 and TRBJ2-7; D is unclear. The CDR3, as DNA: TGTGCCAGCCGGAACACTCTTTCAACCTACGAGCAGTACTTC. Its protein is CASRNTLSTYEQYF.